What follows are 4 T cell receptor beta chains derived from one specimen sequenced in a study of T cell responses to AZD1222 COVID-19 vaccine (dated by TCRdb to the early 2020s). The time point label on this specimen signifies: about 28 days (+/-7) after the second vaccine dose. The method was the immunoSEQ multiplex PCR assay. In its TCRdb copy, this immuneACCESS table keeps in-frame sequences only and misses some clones. Where compared with another copy, unresolved V genes explain less than half of these, and the others have no known cause. This sample comprises 150,000 or so clones, about 92% of them detected only once. The ten largest clones take up approximately 6.2% of the sample. The sample consisted of peripheral blood, taken 28 days after the second AZD1222 dose. All receptors derive from an adult who received the AZD1222 COVID-19 vaccine.

V usage is TRBV4-1 and J usage is TRBJ2-3; no firm D call. The CDR3 has 14 amino acids. Per the germline V gene, CDR1 is MGHRA and CDR2 is YSYEKL. Trimming took off 1 base at V and 2 bases at J, with 7 bases between the two ends. CDR3 region: CASSQGTLTDTQYF. DNA of the CDR3: TGCGCCAGCAGCCAAGGTACCCTCACAGATACGCAGTATTTT.

CDR3 coding DNA: TGTGCCAGCAGCCAATTTTCGGGTTTCCTCCGACAGGGGATATACAACGGGGAGCTGTTTTTT. It specifies CASSQFSGFLRQGIYNGELFF. The V and J genes are TRBV28 and TRBJ2-2; 8 nucleotides match TRBD1. The CDR3 runs 21 residues. The trim removed 6 bases at V and 7 bases at J, leaving 28 bases unmatched. Germline CDR1 is MDHEN and CDR2 is SYDVKM.

J is TRBJ1-5 and V is TRBV3-1 (or the pseudogene TRBV3-2); no clear D gene. This CDR3 is built from 15 residues. The V end was cut by 1 base, the J end by 0 bases, with 7 bases between. From germline, CDR1 is LGHDT and CDR2 YNNKEL (reference sequence). CDR3 protein: CASSQGSGSNQPQHF. The CDR3 bases are TGTGCCAGCAGCCAAGGATCAGGTAGCAATCAGCCCCAGCATTTT.

The CDR3 bases are TGTGCCAGCAGTTCAACGATCTATGGCTACACCTTC. Residues: CASSSTIYGYTF. The V and J genes are TRBV28 and TRBJ1-2; D remains ambiguous. Germline V gene sequence: CDR1 MDHEN, CDR2 SYDVKM. V shed 4 bases and J shed 4 bases, with 7 bases lying between them. This CDR3 is built from 12 residues.